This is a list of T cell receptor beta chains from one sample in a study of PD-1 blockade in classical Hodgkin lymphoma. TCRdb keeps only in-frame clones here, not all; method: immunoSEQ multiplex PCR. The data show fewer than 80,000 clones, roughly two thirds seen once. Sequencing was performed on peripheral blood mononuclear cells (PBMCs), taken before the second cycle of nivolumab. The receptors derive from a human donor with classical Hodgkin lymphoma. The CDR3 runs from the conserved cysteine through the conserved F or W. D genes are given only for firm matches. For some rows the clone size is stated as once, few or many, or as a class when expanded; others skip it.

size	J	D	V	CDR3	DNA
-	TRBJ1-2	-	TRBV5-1	CASSLMGYGYTF	TGCGCCAGCAGCTTGATGGGTTATGGCTACACCTTC
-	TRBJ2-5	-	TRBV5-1	CASKGFVQQETQYF	TGCGCCAGCAAGGGTTTCGTCCAGCAAGAGACCCAGTACTTC
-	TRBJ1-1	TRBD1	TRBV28	CASRPPPGQMNTEAFF	TGTGCCAGCAGACCGCCCCCGGGACAGATGAACACTGAAGCTTTCTTT
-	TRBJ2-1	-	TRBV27	CASSLSGRVSYNEQFF	TGTGCCAGCAGTTTATCCGGCAGAGTCTCCTACAATGAGCAGTTCTTC
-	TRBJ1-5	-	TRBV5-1	CASSLGQASNQPQHF	TGCGCCAGCAGCTTGGGACAAGCTAGCAATCAGCCCCAGCATTTT
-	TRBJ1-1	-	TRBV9	CASSLGPNLGTEAFF	TGTGCCAGCAGTCTAGGACCTAATCTGGGCACTGAAGCTTTCTTT
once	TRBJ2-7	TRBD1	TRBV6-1	CAISATGTYEQYF	TGTGCCATCAGTGCGACAGGGACCTACGAGCAGTACTTC
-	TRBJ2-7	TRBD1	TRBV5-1	CASSRTGSSYEQYF	TGCGCCAGCAGCCGGACAGGAAGCTCCTACGAGCAGTACTTC
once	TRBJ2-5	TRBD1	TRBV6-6	CASSYRGLGETQYF	TGTGCCAGCTCCTACAGGGGGCTAGGGGAGACCCAGTACTTC
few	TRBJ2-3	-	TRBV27	CASSTPLQAFTDTQYF	TGTGCCAGCAGTACCCCATTGCAGGCTTTCACAGATACGCAGTATTTT
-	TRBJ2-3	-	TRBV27	CASSILTEADTQYF	TGTGCCAGCAGTATACTAACAGAGGCAGATACGCAGTATTTT
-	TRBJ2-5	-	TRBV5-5	CASSAGTLFQETQYF	TGTGCCAGCAGCGCCGGGACACTCTTCCAAGAGACCCAGTACTTC
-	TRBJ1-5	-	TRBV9	CASSVDVGGNQPQHF	TGTGCCAGCAGCGTAGATGTGGGGGGCAATCAGCCCCAGCATTTT
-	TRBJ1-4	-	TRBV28	CASSLFGGSNEKLFF	TGTGCCAGCAGTTTATTCGGCGGGAGCAATGAAAAACTGTTTTTT
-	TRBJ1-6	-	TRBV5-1	CASSLSGSDNSPLHF	TGCGCCAGCAGCTTGTCTGGGTCCGATAATTCACCCCTCCACTTT
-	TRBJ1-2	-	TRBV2	CASSPDRNYGYTF	TGTGCCAGCAGTCCAGACAGAAACTATGGCTACACCTTC
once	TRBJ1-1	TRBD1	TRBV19	CASSVGQALPAAFF	TGTGCCAGTAGCGTTGGACAGGCACTCCCGGCGGCTTTCTTT
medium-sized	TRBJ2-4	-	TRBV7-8	CASSIGPTKNIQYF	TGTGCCAGCAGCATCGGGCCAACCAAAAACATTCAGTACTTC
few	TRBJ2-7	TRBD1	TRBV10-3	CAISESRTGASYEQYF	TGTGCCATCAGTGAGTCCCGGACAGGGGCATCCTACGAGCAGTACTTC
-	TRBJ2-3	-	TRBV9	CASSVALRTSTDTQYF	TGTGCCAGCAGCGTAGCTCTCAGAACTAGCACAGATACGCAGTATTTT
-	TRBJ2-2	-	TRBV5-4	CASSSGHLTNTGELFF	TGTGCCAGCAGCTCGGGACACCTGACGAACACCGGGGAGCTGTTTTTT
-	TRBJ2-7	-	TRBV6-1	CASSPAYEQYF	TGTGCCAGCAGCCCCGCGTACGAGCAGTACTTC
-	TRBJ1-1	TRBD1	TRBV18	CASSPLQGGLNTEAFF	TGTGCCAGCTCACCTTTACAGGGGGGGCTGAACACTGAAGCTTTCTTT
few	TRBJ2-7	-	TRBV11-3	CASSFIQGEGYEQYF	TGTGCCAGCAGCTTCATTCAGGGGGAGGGCTACGAGCAGTACTTC
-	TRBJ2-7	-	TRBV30	CAWNIWGTPGAEQYF	TGTGCCTGGAATATTTGGGGAACGCCGGGAGCCGAGCAGTACTTC
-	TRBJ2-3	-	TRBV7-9	CASSLVAYPSTDTQYF	TGTGCCAGCAGCTTAGTTGCCTACCCAAGCACAGATACGCAGTATTTT
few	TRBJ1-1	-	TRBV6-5	CASSPPLNTEAFF	TGTGCCAGCAGCCCCCCACTGAACACTGAAGCTTTCTTT
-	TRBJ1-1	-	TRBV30	CAWSPGRITEAFF	TGTGCCTGGAGTCCCGGACGGATCACTGAAGCTTTCTTT
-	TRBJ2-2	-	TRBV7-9	CASSLVDPTAGELFF	TGTGCCAGCAGCTTGGTTGACCCAACCGCCGGGGAGCTGTTTTTT
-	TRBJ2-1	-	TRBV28	CASSLLTGYNEQFF	TGTGCCAGCAGTTTACTGACCGGCTACAATGAGCAGTTCTTC
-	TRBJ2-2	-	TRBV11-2	CASSLGGENTGELFF	TGTGCCAGCAGCTTAGGGGGTGAGAACACCGGGGAGCTGTTTTTT
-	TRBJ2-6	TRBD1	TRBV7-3	CASSPDRDSGANVLTF	TGTGCCAGCAGCCCTGACAGGGACTCTGGGGCCAACGTCCTGACTTTC
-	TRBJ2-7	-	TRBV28	CASTQAGRAYEQYF	TGTGCCAGCACCCAAGCCGGGCGAGCCTACGAGCAGTACTTC
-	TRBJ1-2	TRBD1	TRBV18	CASSPPGQGIGGYTF	TGTGCCAGCTCACCACCGGGACAGGGGATCGGTGGCTACACCTTC
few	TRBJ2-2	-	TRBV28	CASSLWAANTGELFF	TGTGCCAGCAGTTTATGGGCTGCGAACACCGGGGAGCTGTTTTTT
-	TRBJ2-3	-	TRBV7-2	CASSLARWERSSTDTQYF	TGTGCCAGCAGCTTAGCCCGTTGGGAGCGGTCTAGCACAGATACGCAGTATTTT
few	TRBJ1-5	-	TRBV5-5	CASSLLPGSTYSNQPQHF	TGTGCCAGCAGCTTGCTCCCCGGGTCCACCTATAGCAATCAGCCCCAGCATTTT
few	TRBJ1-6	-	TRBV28	CASSFEQGNSPLHF	TGTGCCAGCAGTTTCGAACAGGGTAATTCACCCCTCCACTTT
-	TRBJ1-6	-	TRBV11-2	CASSRAYNNSPLHF	TGTGCCAGCTCCCGGGCCTATAATAATTCACCCCTCCACTTT
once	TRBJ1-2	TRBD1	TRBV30	CAWTWTGPNYGYTF	TGTGCCTGGACCTGGACAGGCCCTAACTATGGCTACACCTTC
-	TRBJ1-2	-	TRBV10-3	CAISGRTSGGYTF	TGTGCCATCTCTGGGCGAACCTCAGGCGGCTACACCTTC
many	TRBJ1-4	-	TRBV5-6	CASSRKPTEKLFF	TGTGCCAGCAGTCGAAAACCCACTGAAAAACTGTTTTTT
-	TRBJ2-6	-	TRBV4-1	CASSQTVSYSGANVLTF	TGCGCCAGCAGCCAGACAGTTTCCTACTCTGGGGCCAACGTCCTGACTTTC
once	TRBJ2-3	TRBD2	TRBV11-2	CASSFFVASGTDTQYF	TGTGCCAGCAGCTTTTTCGTAGCTAGCGGTACAGATACGCAGTATTTT
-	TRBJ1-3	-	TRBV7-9	CASSMGSGNTIYF	TGTGCCAGCAGCATGGGGTCTGGAAACACCATATATTTT
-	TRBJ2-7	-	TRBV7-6	CASSLGPSYEQYF	TGTGCCAGCAGCTTAGGACCTTCCTACGAGCAGTACTTC
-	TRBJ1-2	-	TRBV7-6	CASSPRTEADPGYTF	TGTGCCAGCAGCCCCCGGACAGAAGCTGACCCTGGCTACACCTTC
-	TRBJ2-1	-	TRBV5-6	CASSLPFTGNEQFF	TGTGCCAGCAGCTTGCCCTTCACAGGCAATGAGCAGTTCTTC
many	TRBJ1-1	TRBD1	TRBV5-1	CASRGQGGTEAFF	TGCGCCAGCAGGGGACAGGGAGGGACTGAAGCTTTCTTT